The clone carrying this T cell receptor (beta chain) was seen a few times. TCRdb keeps only in-frame clones here, not all; method: immunoSEQ multiplex PCR. The data show about 170,000 clones, approximately 87% seen once. Clinical histories supplied by participants themselves formed the basis of cohort assignment. Cohort 3 donors counted as recovered after two negative PCRs, clearance, or resolved symptoms. These data come from a study of blood T cell repertoires in COVID-19. Across the study: Specimens from acute and convalescent COVID-19 originated in the United States, Italy and Spain.

Germline V CDR1 and CDR2: MDHEN, SYDVKM. Deletions cut 7 bases from V and 1 base from J, with 17 bases between. This CDR3 spans 17 amino acids. The sequenced material came from PBMCs or T cells enriched from blood (not recorded which). The receptor was isolated from a woman between 50 and 59 years old who had recovered from COVID-19. V and J are TRBV28 and TRBJ2-6; a weak D match, TRBD1 (5 bases). The CDR3 coding sequence is TGTGCCAGCACCGCGGCCGACAGTTCGTCTGGGGCCAACGTCCTGACTTTC. Protein product: CASTAADSSSGANVLTF.